This passage covers 21 T cell receptor beta chains from one sample sequenced in a study of graft-versus-host responses after intestinal transplantation. The antigens of these receptors remain unknown. TCRdb keeps only in-frame clones here, not all; method: immunoSEQ multiplex PCR. This sample has roughly 97,000 clones, with roughly 87% found just once. Sequences were derived from unstimulated CD4+ T cells sorted from spleen or lymph node cells, sampled before intestinal transplant. These receptors were obtained from a human donor who received an intestinal transplant.

This chain links TRBV7-7 with TRBJ2-3, with TRBD2 as a possible D gene (6 bases). V lost 6 bases to trimming and J lost 1 base, with 17 bases between them. The V gene's germline CDR1 is SSHAT and CDR2 FNYEAQ (reference sequence). CDR3 size: 16 residues. The CDR3 DNA reads as TGTGCCAGCAGTTCGGGACTGTCCGTTGGCACAGATACGCAGTATTTT. Encoded protein: CASSSGLSVGTDTQYF.

J is TRBJ2-3 and V is TRBV27; the match to TRBD2 covers 14 bases. The CDR3 spans 17 residues. Germline V lookup: CDR1 MNHEY, CDR2 SMNVEV (reference sequence). Trimming at V came to 7 bases and at J to 4 bases, leaving 10 bases not matched to a gene. The CDR3, as DNA: TGTGCCAGCACCCCGGGACTAGCGGGAGCTTTGTCAGATACGCAGTATTTT. This translates into CASTPGLAGALSDTQYF.

The CDR3 loop reads CASRLRGAEGYTF. The DNA for the CDR3 is TGTGCCAGCAGGCTACGGGGGGCGGAAGGCTACACCTTC. J is TRBJ1-2 and V is TRBV6-1, with a weak D call TRBD1 (6 bases). The CDR3 has 13 residues. CDR1 and CDR2 (germline): MNHNS, SASEGT. V was clipped by 6 bases and J by 8 bases, with 16 bases between them.

This sequence joins TRBV6-1 and TRBJ2-7; D tentatively fits TRBD1 or TRBD2 (5 bases each). With 6 bases removed from V and 2 bases from J, the gap between germline ends came to 14 bases. In germline, CDR1 is MNHNS, CDR2 SASEGT. CDR3 length equals 14 residues. The CDR3 coding sequence is TGTGCCAGCAGCCCGGGGCAGACAGCCTACGAGCAGTACTTC. Protein product: CASSPGQTAYEQYF.

The V gene is TRBV5-6, the J gene TRBJ2-7, with D unclear. This CDR3 is 15 amino acids long. Trimming left V 4 bases short and J 3 bases short, with 17 bases between. Germline-derived CDR1 and CDR2 are SGHDT and YYEEEE. Here the CDR3 reads CASSKLGYPNYEQYF. The CDR3 nucleotides are TGTGCCAGCAGCAAATTGGGATATCCAAACTACGAGCAGTACTTC.

This clone was observed once. The V and J genes are TRBV5-1 and TRBJ1-1; 8 positions agree with TRBD1. The V gene's germline CDR1 is SGHRS and CDR2 YFSETQ. J gave up 7 bases and V 0 bases, and 11 bases lay outside the gene matches. The CDR3 is 16 residues long. The CDR3 is CASSLETGALLGEAFF. The CDR3 nucleotides are TGCGCCAGCAGCTTGGAGACAGGGGCCCTACTAGGTGAAGCTTTCTTT.

This chain links TRBV21-1 with TRBJ2-5; no DNA check was done on the table's D call, TRBD1. The J call is doubtful: the DNA matches TRBJ2-7 better. TRBV21-1 is a recognized pseudogene. The CDR3 has 15 amino acids. This CDR3 reads CASSKYRGQVYEQYF. For the CDR3, the DNA is TGTGCCAGCAGCAAATATAGGGGACAGGTCTACGAGCAGTACTTC.

This clone was counted a single time. The CDR3 loop is CASSLAPGGSYNEQFF. In DNA form, the CDR3 reads TGTGCCAGCAGCTTAGCCCCGGGGGGATCCTACAATGAGCAGTTCTTC. The chain has TRBV11-1 and TRBJ2-1, with TRBD2 matching 7 bases. The CDR3 sequence is 16 residues long. CDR1 is SGHAT and CDR2 is FQDESV in the germline V gene (reference sequence). V lost 0 bases to trimming and J lost 1 base; unmatched junction nucleotides: 3. Using reference TRBV11-1 and TRBJ2-1 for the parts outside the CDR3, the full variable domain is EAEVAQSPRYKITEKSQAVAFWCDPISGHATLYWYRQILGQGPELLVQFQDESVVDDSQLPKDRFSAERLKGVDSTLKIQPAELGDSAMYLCASSLAPGGSYNEQFFGPGTRLTVL.

DNA for the CDR3: TGTGCCAGCAGCCATCGTATTCCCAAGTCAGGGGAGACCCAGTACTTC. Encoded protein: CASSHRIPKSGETQYF. The chain joins TRBV14 to TRBJ2-5; D is perhaps TRBD1 (5 bases). V was shortened by 3 bases and J by 5 bases, with 19 bases between the two germline ends. From germline, CDR1 is SGHDN and CDR2 FVKESK. There are 16 residues in the CDR3. The whole variable domain, filled in from reference TRBV14 and TRBJ2-5, reads EAGVTQFPSHSVIEKGQTVTLRCDPISGHDNLYWYRRVMGKEIKFLLHFVKESKQDESGMPNNRFLAERTGGTYSTLKVQPAELEDSGVYFCASSHRIPKSGETQYFGPGTRLLVL.

The chain links TRBV28 to TRBJ2-7, with TRBD2 matching over 10 bases. Per the germline V gene, CDR1 is MDHEN and CDR2 is SYDVKM. V lost 3 bases, J lost 4 bases, and 9 bases stayed unmatched. The CDR3 is 16 amino acids. In DNA form, the CDR3 reads TGTGCCAGCAGTTTTGCGGGGGCTAGCGGGAGTTACGAGCAGTACTTC. Encoded protein: CASSFAGASGSYEQYF.

The V gene is TRBV4-1, the J gene TRBJ1-2, with 7 bases fitting TRBD1. Germline CDR1 MGHRA, CDR2 YSYEKL. The trim removed 2 bases at V and 3 bases at J, leaving 9 bases unmatched. The CDR3 loop spans 16 amino acids. The CDR3 region is CASSQPGQQRDYGYTF. CDR3 in DNA: TGCGCCAGCAGCCAACCGGGACAGCAGAGGGACTATGGCTACACCTTC.

This clone was picked up one time. This chain connects TRBV7-9 to TRBJ1-1; D might be TRBD1 (6 bases). The CDR3 spans 14 residues. The germline V gene has CDR1 SEHNR and CDR2 FQNEAQ (reference sequence). V gave up 5 bases and J gave up 6 bases, with 16 bases separating them. The CDR3 DNA reads TGTGCCAGCAGCGCTAGTGGGGGGCGGCCTGAAGCTTTCTTT. Translated, it gives CASSASGGRPEAFF.

The chain's CDR3 is CASSTGGPTGELFF. CDR3 bases: TGTGCCAGCAGCACAGGGGGCCCCACCGGGGAGCTGTTTTTT. This rearrangement joins TRBV5-4 to TRBJ2-2, with 9 bases fitting TRBD1. V dropped 4 bases and J dropped 4; count of bases not matched to a gene: 2. This CDR3 has 14 amino acids. Germline CDR1 and CDR2: SGHNT and YYREEE (reference sequence).

The rearrangement uses TRBV20-1 and TRBJ2-5; the D is unclear. This CDR3 is 11 amino acids long. CDR1 DFQATT and CDR2 SNEGSKA come from the germline V gene (reference sequence). Deletions cut 7 bases from V and 5 bases from J, with 11 bases between. As DNA, the CDR3 is TGCAGTGTGAGATCTTGGGAGACCCAGTACTTC. It specifies CSVRSWETQYF.

Here the CDR3 DNA reads TGTGCCAGCAGCACAAATTACGAGCAGTACTTC. This translates into CASSTNYEQYF. This chain connects TRBV21-1 to TRBJ2-7; whether TRBD1, the table's D call, matches the DNA was not checked. TRBV21-1 is a recognized pseudogene. This CDR3 has 11 residues.

This rearrangement joins TRBV5-4 to TRBJ2-5, with TRBD2 identical over 15 bases. This CDR3 is 16 amino acids long. Germline loops: CDR1 SGHNT, CDR2 YYREEE (reference sequence). Trimming cost V 3 bases and J 5 bases; bases outside gene matches: 5. CDR3 sequence (DNA): TGTGCCAGCAGCTCCGGGACTAGCGGGAGGTTGGAGACCCAGTACTTC. It encodes CASSSGTSGRLETQYF. Combining the CDR3 with reference TRBV5-4 and TRBJ2-5 gives the whole variable domain ETGVTQSPTHLIKTRGQQVTLRCSSQSGHNTVSWYQQALGQGPQFIFQYYREEENGRGNFPPRFSGLQFPNYSSELNVNALELDDSALYLCASSSGTSGRLETQYFGPGTRLLVL.

The chain carries TRBV9 and TRBJ1-3; D remains unclear. CDR1 is SGDLS and CDR2 is YYNGEE in the germline V gene. Trimming cost V 0 bases and J 0 bases, with 7 bases left between them. The CDR3 runs to 15 residues. DNA for the CDR3: TGTGCCAGCAGCGTAGGCAGCCTCTCTGGAAACACCATATATTTT. Protein: CASSVGSLSGNTIYF.

The J gene is TRBJ1-1, the V gene TRBV6-1; no clear D. Trimming pared 2 bases from V and 4 bases from J, leaving 8 bases between. The CDR3 runs 13 residues. Germline V gene lookup returns CDR1 MNHNS and CDR2 SASEGT. The CDR3, as DNA: TGTGCCAGCAGTGAATGGGTAGTCACTGAAGCTTTCTTT. Translation: CASSEWVVTEAFF.

The rearrangement uses TRBV6-5 and TRBJ1-1, with 7 bases identical to TRBD1. The V segment lost 2 bases and the J segment 11 bases; nucleotides outside the gene matches: 5. The V gene's germline CDR1 is MNHEY and CDR2 SVGAGI. This CDR3 is 12 amino acids long. The CDR3 DNA reads TGTGCCAGCAGTTACAGGGGGCATCAGGCTTTCTTT. The encoded protein is CASSYRGHQAFF.

The table lists this clone with a few counts. This chain connects TRBV28 to TRBJ1-4, with D hard to call. Trimming left V 5 bases short and J 0 bases short, with 10 bases between. CDR3 length equals 15 residues. Per the germline V gene, CDR1 is MDHEN and CDR2 is SYDVKM. The CDR3 nucleotides are TGTGCCAGCAGTCTGGACTTTGCAACTAATGAAAAACTGTTTTTT. Encoded protein: CASSLDFATNEKLFF.

For the CDR3, the DNA is TGTGCCAGCAGTTTCAGTTTTTTGGGGGAGAAGTACGAGCAGTACTTC. Translating it yields CASSFSFLGEKYEQYF. This rearrangement joins TRBV6-6 to TRBJ2-5; D might be TRBD1 or TRBD2, each matching 5 bases. The DNA end lines up better with TRBJ2-7; the J call may be wrong. Germline loops: CDR1 MNHNY, CDR2 SVGAGI (reference sequence). The CDR3 runs to 16 residues.